This passage covers 6 T cell receptor beta chains from one sample sequenced in a study of blood T cell repertoires in COVID-19. Some clones are missing from TCRdb's copy, which holds only in-frame ones; the method was immunoSEQ multiplex PCR. The table includes roughly 260,000 clones, around nine tenths detected once. Sequenced input: PBMCs or T cells enriched from blood (not recorded which). The receptors shown here come from a woman aged 18-29 years who had recovered from COVID-19.

This clone was counted only a few times. This chain joins TRBV7-8 and TRBJ2-1; 7 nucleotides agree with TRBD2. CDR1 is SGHVS and CDR2 is FQNEAQ in the germline V gene. This CDR3 is 14 amino acids long. Losses at the gene ends were 4 bases for V and 6 bases for J; bases not matched to a gene: 6. In DNA, the CDR3 is TGTGCCAGCAGCTCAACTAGCGCAGTCAATGAGCAGTTCTTC. This encodes CASSSTSAVNEQFF.

The V and J genes are TRBV27 and TRBJ2-7, with TRBD1 matching over 8 bases. J lost 7 bases, V lost 6 bases, and 11 bases had no gene match. The CDR3 is made up of 14 amino acids. The V gene's germline CDR1 is MNHEY and CDR2 SMNVEV (reference sequence). This chain's CDR3 is CASRRQQGGGEQYF. In DNA form, the CDR3 reads TGTGCCAGCAGACGACAACAGGGGGGCGGTGAGCAGTACTTC.

Comments on this clone: One end of the junction does not line up with germline, which may come from a read error. CDR3 residues: CASSVRDRSNSGYTF. CDR3 coding DNA: TGCGCCAGCAGCGTAAGGGACAGGTCTAACTCTGGCTACACCTTC. The chain recombines TRBV5-1 with TRBJ1-2, with 8 bases that match TRBD1. Germline CDR1 SGHRS, CDR2 YFSETQ. This CDR3 has 15 amino acids.

The chain employs TRBV2 and TRBJ1-3; unclear D gene. V dropped 2 bases and J dropped 0 bases, with 8 bases sitting between them. The germline gives CDR1 SNHLY, CDR2 FYNNEI. The CDR3 contains 15 residues. CDR3 protein: CASSEMRVSGNTIYF. CDR3 DNA sequence: TGTGCCAGCAGTGAAATGCGGGTCTCTGGAAACACCATATATTTT.

DNA for the CDR3: TGCAGCGTCCCCGGGACAGGGAACACTGAAGCTTTCTTT. Translating gives CSVPGTGNTEAFF. The J gene is TRBJ1-1, the V gene TRBV29-1; TRBD1 matches at 8 bases. V shed 6 bases, J shed 1 base, and the junction held 4 bases outside the gene matches. Germline loops: CDR1 SQVTM, CDR2 ANQGSEA. This CDR3 is 13 amino acids long.

This clone occurred once. The V and J genes are TRBV5-8 and TRBJ2-2; D is possibly TRBD2 (7 bases). V was shortened by 0 bases and J by 5 bases, with 17 bases between the two germline ends. Germline V gene lookup returns CDR1 SGHTS and CDR2 YDEGEE. CDR3 length equals 17 residues. Written as DNA, the CDR3 is TGTGCCAGCAGCTTGGGACGGGGGGCCTCGGGGACCGGGGAGCTGTTTTTT. Translated, it gives CASSLGRGASGTGELFF.